One sample yielded the 29 T cell receptor beta chains listed below, sequenced in a study of T cell repertoires in cytomegalovirus infection. TCRdb processed the reads anew with MiXCR; each CDR3 protein has one entry. The sample includes about 130,000 distinct CDR3 sequences, around 25% of them seen just once. These receptors' targets are unknown. The specimen was PBMCs, sequenced either directly or after in vitro stimulation (not recorded which). The receptors shown here come from a human donor in good health (CMV status not recorded). Some clones in this sample may be carry-over from other donors' samples.

This chain uses TRBV30 with TRBJ2-5, with D unresolved. The CDR3 runs 14 residues. Germline CDR1 reads GTSNPN; CDR2 reads SVGIG (reference sequence). Trimming removed 4 bases from V and 4 bases from J, with 16 bases in between. The CDR3 DNA reads TGTGCCTGGACATGGTCCGAAATGGGAGAGACCCAGTACTTC. Protein product: CAWTWSEMGETQYF.

This chain uses TRBV7-2 with TRBJ2-7; D is ambiguous. Germline V gene sequence: CDR1 SGHTA, CDR2 FQGNSA. The germline V and J ends were trimmed by 0 bases and 3 bases, with 6 bases remaining between them. The CDR3 contains 13 residues. The CDR3, as DNA: TGTGCCAGCAGCTTAGCGATCAGCTACGAGCAGTACTTC. As protein: CASSLAISYEQYF.

There are many counts of this clonotype. The J gene is TRBJ2-7, the V gene TRBV7-2, with unresolved D. Trimming removed 2 bases at V and 2 bases at J, with 10 bases between. Germline values: CDR1 SGHTA, CDR2 FQGNSA. The CDR3 spans 14 residues. CDR3 amino acids: CASSLMGKAYEQYF. CDR3 nucleotides: TGTGCCAGCAGCTTAATGGGCAAAGCCTACGAGCAGTACTTC. Together with reference TRBV7-2 and TRBJ2-7, the CDR3 gives the full variable domain: GAGVSQSPSNKVTEKGKDVELRCDPISGHTALYWYRQSLGQGLEFLIYFQGNSAPDKSGLPSDRFSAERTGGSVSTLTIQRTQQEDSAVYLCASSLMGKAYEQYFGPGTRLTVT.

This clonotype showed up just once. The germline gene is not matched at one end of the junction; a read error may be the cause. DNA of the CDR3: TGTGCCAGTAGTACCTGGACGGTCCTCTCTGGGACCAACGTCCTGACTTTC. Translated: CASSTWTVLSGTNVLTF. The chain links TRBV19 to TRBJ2-6; D not resolved. This CDR3 is built from 17 residues. The V gene's germline CDR1 is LNHDA and CDR2 SQIVND (reference sequence).

The chain employs TRBV24-1 and TRBJ1-2; 7 nucleotides match TRBD1. The CDR3 is 13 amino acids. The V and J ends lost 2 bases and 12 bases, in that order; junction bases with no gene match: 8. The germline V gene has CDR1 KGHDR and CDR2 SFDVKD. This chain's CDR3 is CATSDSRQGVDTF. The CDR3 DNA reads TGTGCCACCAGTGATTCGCGACAGGGCGTCGACACCTTC.

The chain carries TRBV4-1 and TRBJ2-7; TRBD1 aligns across 7 bases. This CDR3 spans 16 amino acids. V dropped 0 bases and J dropped 0; count of bases not matched to a gene: 5. In germline, CDR1 is MGHRA, CDR2 YSYEKL. CDR3 sequence: CASSQESGTASYEQYF. The CDR3 bases are TGCGCCAGCAGCCAAGAGTCCGGGACAGCCTCCTACGAGCAGTACTTC.

This clonotype came up many times. The V call is TRBV12-3 or TRBV12-4, the J call TRBJ1-5; the D gene is possibly TRBD1 (5 bases). Between the trimmed V and J ends, which lost 5 bases and 1 base, there was a span of 6 bases. This CDR3 is 13 amino acids long. DNA for the CDR3: TGTGCCAGCAGTCAGGGCAGCAATCAGCCCCAGCATTTT. Its protein is CASSQGSNQPQHF.

This clonotype was seen a few times. The chain links TRBV28 to TRBJ2-1; 7 bases are shared with TRBD1. The junction had 15 bases not matched to a gene; V was cut back by 4 bases and J by 6 bases. This CDR3 spans 17 amino acids. Germline V gene lookup returns CDR1 MDHEN and CDR2 SYDVKM. CDR3 sequence reads: CASSSLAGTENFNEQFF. For the CDR3, the DNA is TGTGCCAGCAGTTCCTTGGCAGGGACAGAAAATTTCAATGAGCAGTTCTTC.

This clonotype was seen more than once but under ten times. V and J are TRBV7-9 and TRBJ2-1; maybe TRBD1 (7 bases). The germline V and J ends were trimmed by 5 bases and 8 bases, with 19 bases remaining between them. In germline, CDR1 is SEHNR, CDR2 FQNEAQ (reference sequence). The length of the CDR3 is 15 residues. In DNA form, the CDR3 reads TGTGCCAGCAGCCCCGCAGGGGGGTATTGGGATGAGCAGTTCTTC. It translates to CASSPAGGYWDEQFF.

The chain is built from TRBV12-3 or TRBV12-4 and TRBJ2-1, with D unclear. V lost 4 bases to trimming and J lost 3 bases, with 7 bases between them. The CDR3 is 13 amino acids. The chain's CDR3 is CASSSRDYNEQFF. The DNA for the CDR3 is TGTGCCAGCAGTTCAAGGGACTACAATGAGCAGTTCTTC.

The V call is TRBV5-1, the J call TRBJ2-7, with D possibly being TRBD1 or TRBD2 (5 bases each). V was clipped by 0 bases and J by 1 base, with 14 bases between them. CDR3 length equals 16 residues. CDR1 and CDR2 from the germline V gene are SGHRS and YFSETQ. CDR3 region: CASSLDLGAASYEQYF. CDR3 nucleotides: TGCGCCAGCAGCTTGGATCTCGGGGCTGCGTCCTACGAGCAGTACTTC.

This clonotype was observed a few times. The J gene is TRBJ1-4, the V gene TRBV7-9, with D maybe TRBD1 (6 bases). The V end lost 1 base, the J end lost 0 bases, and 12 bases lay between the germline ends. The CDR3 has 17 amino acids. The germline CDR1 and CDR2 sequences are SEHNR and FQNEAQ (reference sequence). The CDR3 here is CASSLVGAAATNEKLFF. The CDR3 bases are TGTGCCAGCAGCTTAGTGGGGGCGGCCGCAACTAATGAAAAACTGTTTTTT.

The chain is built from TRBV24-1 and TRBJ2-1, with 8 bases identical to TRBD2. V lost 1 base, J lost 7 bases, and 14 bases stayed unmatched. Germline loops: CDR1 KGHDR, CDR2 SFDVKD. The CDR3 is 18 residues long. Here the CDR3 reads CATSDLPGRGLVSNEQFF. CDR3 in DNA: TGTGCCACCAGTGATTTACCCGGAAGGGGACTAGTCAGTAATGAGCAGTTCTTC.

This clonotype has just a few counts. This chain uses TRBV7-2 with TRBJ1-5; D unclear. The CDR3 runs 13 residues. Trimming shortened V by 4 bases and J by 6 bases, and 10 bases separated the two germline ends. Germline-derived CDR1 and CDR2 are SGHTA and FQGNSA. CDR3 nucleotide sequence: TGTGCCAGCAGCTCGCGATTAGGTCAGCCCCAGCATTTT. Its translation: CASSSRLGQPQHF. Filled out from reference TRBV7-2 and TRBJ1-5, the complete variable domain reads GAGVSQSPSNKVTEKGKDVELRCDPISGHTALYWYRQSLGQGLEFLIYFQGNSAPDKSGLPSDRFSAERTGGSVSTLTIQRTQQEDSAVYLCASSSRLGQPQHFGDGTRLSIL.

In nucleotides, the CDR3 is TGTGCCAGCAGCTTACGGGGGGGGCCCTACGAGCAGTACTTC. Its translation: CASSLRGGPYEQYF. The chain links TRBV11-2 to TRBJ2-7, with 8 bases fitting TRBD2. CDR3 length equals 14 residues. Unmatched junction bases numbered 2, after V lost 2 bases and J lost 2 bases. CDR1 is SGHAT and CDR2 is FQNNGV in the germline V gene.

The chain joins TRBV14 to TRBJ1-1; D ambiguous. The V and J ends lost 0 bases and 8 bases respectively, with 7 bases between them. This CDR3 is 12 amino acids long. Per germline, CDR1 SGHDN and CDR2 FVKESK. CDR3 amino acids: CASSQEMVEAFF. The CDR3, as DNA: TGTGCCAGCAGCCAAGAAATGGTCGAAGCTTTCTTT.

This clonotype has more than one count but fewer than ten. This chain uses TRBV5-4 with TRBJ2-7, with D possibly TRBD1 on 6 matching bases. CDR3 length: 13 amino acids. V was shortened by 3 bases and J by 2 bases, with 9 bases between the two germline ends. From germline, CDR1 is SGHNT and CDR2 YYREEE (reference sequence). This CDR3 is CASSSGQTYEQYF. CDR3 bases: TGTGCCAGCAGCTCCGGACAGACCTACGAGCAGTACTTC.

J is TRBJ2-1 and V is TRBV7-2, with 7 bases fitting TRBD2. The CDR3 spans 12 residues. The germline CDR1 and CDR2 sequences are SGHTA and FQGNSA. V gave up 6 bases and J gave up 7 bases; unmatched junction bases: 3. The DNA of the CDR3 is TGTGCCAGCAGAAGGGGAGGGAATGAGCAGTTCTTC. Its protein is CASRRGGNEQFF.

The chain joins TRBV28 to TRBJ1-1; D is unclear. The germline V gene encodes CDR1 MDHEN and CDR2 SYDVKM. The CDR3 consists of 13 residues. Trimming pared 3 bases from V and 3 bases from J, leaving 8 bases between. CDR3 protein: CASSFGSDTEAFF. The CDR3 region has the DNA TGTGCCAGCAGTTTCGGGTCGGACACTGAAGCTTTCTTT.

This clonotype was detected a few times. CDR3 coding DNA: TGTGCCAGCAGCTGGTGGGGGGTCTTTCAAAATGAGCAGTTCTTC. This gives the protein CASSWWGVFQNEQFF. The genes are TRBV5-6 and TRBJ2-1; tentative D call: TRBD2 (6 bases). The CDR3 is 15 residues long. Germline V gene sequence: CDR1 SGHDT, CDR2 YYEEEE. Trimming took off 3 bases at V and 7 bases at J, with 17 bases between the two ends.

The rearrangement uses TRBV4-2 and TRBJ1-1, with no clear D. CDR1 is LGHNA, CDR2 YNFKEQ, per germline. The CDR3 contains 13 residues. With 1 base removed from V and 2 bases from J, the gap between germline ends came to 5 bases. The CDR3 DNA is TGTGCCAGCAGCCAAGTAATTAACACTGAAGCTTTCTTT. Encoded protein: CASSQVINTEAFF.

The gene calls are TRBV11-2 and TRBJ2-7; TRBD2 might be the D (5 bases). The CDR3 contains 15 residues. The germline CDR1 and CDR2 sequences are SGHAT and FQNNGV. V gave up 4 bases and J gave up 3 bases, with 16 bases separating them. CDR3 residues: CASSSLGSLLYEQYF. The CDR3 DNA reads TGTGCCAGCAGCTCCTTGGGGAGTTTACTCTACGAGCAGTACTTC.

This clonotype has ten or more counts. The chain recombines TRBV7-2 with TRBJ2-7; possibly TRBD2 for D (6 bases). The CDR3 runs to 12 residues. The germline CDR1 and CDR2 sequences are SGHTA and FQGNSA. The V and J ends lost 6 bases and 7 bases respectively, with 13 bases between them. This CDR3 reads CASRDYLGEQYF. In DNA, the CDR3 is TGTGCCAGCAGGGACTACCTAGGGGAGCAGTACTTC.

The V gene is TRBV7-9, the J gene TRBJ2-7; TRBD1 might be the D (6 bases). V shed 3 bases and J shed 7 bases, with 13 bases lying between them. The CDR3 totals 13 residues. Germline V gene sequence: CDR1 SEHNR, CDR2 FQNEAQ (reference sequence). For the CDR3, the DNA is TGTGCCAGCAGCTTCCAGGACAGTACAGAGCAGTACGTC. Encoded protein: CASSFQDSTEQYV.

This clonotype was picked up a small number of times. V is TRBV25-1 and J is TRBJ2-3; maybe TRBD2 (5 bases). Per germline, CDR1 MGHDK and CDR2 SYGVNS. V shed 4 bases and J shed 6 bases, with 17 bases lying between them. This CDR3 is built from 15 residues. The CDR3 DNA reads as TGTGCCAGCAGTGCATTTCTAGCATTCCCCGATACGCAGTATTTT. It yields the protein CASSAFLAFPDTQYF.

The chain links TRBV7-6 to TRBJ2-3; D is possibly TRBD1 (6 bases). Per germline, CDR1 SGHVS and CDR2 FNYEAQ. This CDR3 spans 17 amino acids. V gave up 4 bases and J gave up 6 bases, with 23 bases separating them. CDR3 in amino acids: CASSSKGNRVPGDTQYF. CDR3 bases: TGTGCCAGCAGCTCCAAGGGGAACAGGGTCCCTGGGGATACGCAGTATTTT.

This clonotype was seen many times. The chain employs TRBV7-2 and TRBJ2-5; TRBD2 might be the D (5 bases). The CDR3 is 12 amino acids. The V end was cut by 5 bases, the J end by 4 bases, with 8 bases between. Germline CDR1 and CDR2: SGHTA and FQGNSA. CDR3 DNA: TGTGCCAGCAGCGGGAGAGCAGAGACCCAGTACTTC. Amino acids: CASSGRAETQYF.

There are a few counts of this clonotype. The chain uses TRBV6-2 or TRBV6-3 and TRBJ2-1; 7 bases agree with TRBD2. Germline trimming cut 0 bases from V and 4 bases from J; bases unmatched to any gene: 3. This CDR3 has 15 residues. Germline V CDR1 and CDR2: MNHEY, SVGEGT. The CDR3 DNA reads as TGTGCCAGCAGTTACTCGTCTAGCGGTTACAATGAGCAGTTCTTC. This sequence encodes CASSYSSSGYNEQFF.

This clonotype came up a few times. The chain is built from TRBV6-2 or TRBV6-3 and TRBJ1-1; D unresolved. The CDR3 sequence is 13 residues long. Germline loops: CDR1 MNHEY, CDR2 SVGEGT. V dropped 8 bases and J dropped 4 bases, with 14 bases sitting between them. Here the CDR3 reads CASGNTIGTEAFF. The CDR3 DNA reads as TGTGCCAGCGGGAACACTATCGGCACTGAAGCTTTCTTT.